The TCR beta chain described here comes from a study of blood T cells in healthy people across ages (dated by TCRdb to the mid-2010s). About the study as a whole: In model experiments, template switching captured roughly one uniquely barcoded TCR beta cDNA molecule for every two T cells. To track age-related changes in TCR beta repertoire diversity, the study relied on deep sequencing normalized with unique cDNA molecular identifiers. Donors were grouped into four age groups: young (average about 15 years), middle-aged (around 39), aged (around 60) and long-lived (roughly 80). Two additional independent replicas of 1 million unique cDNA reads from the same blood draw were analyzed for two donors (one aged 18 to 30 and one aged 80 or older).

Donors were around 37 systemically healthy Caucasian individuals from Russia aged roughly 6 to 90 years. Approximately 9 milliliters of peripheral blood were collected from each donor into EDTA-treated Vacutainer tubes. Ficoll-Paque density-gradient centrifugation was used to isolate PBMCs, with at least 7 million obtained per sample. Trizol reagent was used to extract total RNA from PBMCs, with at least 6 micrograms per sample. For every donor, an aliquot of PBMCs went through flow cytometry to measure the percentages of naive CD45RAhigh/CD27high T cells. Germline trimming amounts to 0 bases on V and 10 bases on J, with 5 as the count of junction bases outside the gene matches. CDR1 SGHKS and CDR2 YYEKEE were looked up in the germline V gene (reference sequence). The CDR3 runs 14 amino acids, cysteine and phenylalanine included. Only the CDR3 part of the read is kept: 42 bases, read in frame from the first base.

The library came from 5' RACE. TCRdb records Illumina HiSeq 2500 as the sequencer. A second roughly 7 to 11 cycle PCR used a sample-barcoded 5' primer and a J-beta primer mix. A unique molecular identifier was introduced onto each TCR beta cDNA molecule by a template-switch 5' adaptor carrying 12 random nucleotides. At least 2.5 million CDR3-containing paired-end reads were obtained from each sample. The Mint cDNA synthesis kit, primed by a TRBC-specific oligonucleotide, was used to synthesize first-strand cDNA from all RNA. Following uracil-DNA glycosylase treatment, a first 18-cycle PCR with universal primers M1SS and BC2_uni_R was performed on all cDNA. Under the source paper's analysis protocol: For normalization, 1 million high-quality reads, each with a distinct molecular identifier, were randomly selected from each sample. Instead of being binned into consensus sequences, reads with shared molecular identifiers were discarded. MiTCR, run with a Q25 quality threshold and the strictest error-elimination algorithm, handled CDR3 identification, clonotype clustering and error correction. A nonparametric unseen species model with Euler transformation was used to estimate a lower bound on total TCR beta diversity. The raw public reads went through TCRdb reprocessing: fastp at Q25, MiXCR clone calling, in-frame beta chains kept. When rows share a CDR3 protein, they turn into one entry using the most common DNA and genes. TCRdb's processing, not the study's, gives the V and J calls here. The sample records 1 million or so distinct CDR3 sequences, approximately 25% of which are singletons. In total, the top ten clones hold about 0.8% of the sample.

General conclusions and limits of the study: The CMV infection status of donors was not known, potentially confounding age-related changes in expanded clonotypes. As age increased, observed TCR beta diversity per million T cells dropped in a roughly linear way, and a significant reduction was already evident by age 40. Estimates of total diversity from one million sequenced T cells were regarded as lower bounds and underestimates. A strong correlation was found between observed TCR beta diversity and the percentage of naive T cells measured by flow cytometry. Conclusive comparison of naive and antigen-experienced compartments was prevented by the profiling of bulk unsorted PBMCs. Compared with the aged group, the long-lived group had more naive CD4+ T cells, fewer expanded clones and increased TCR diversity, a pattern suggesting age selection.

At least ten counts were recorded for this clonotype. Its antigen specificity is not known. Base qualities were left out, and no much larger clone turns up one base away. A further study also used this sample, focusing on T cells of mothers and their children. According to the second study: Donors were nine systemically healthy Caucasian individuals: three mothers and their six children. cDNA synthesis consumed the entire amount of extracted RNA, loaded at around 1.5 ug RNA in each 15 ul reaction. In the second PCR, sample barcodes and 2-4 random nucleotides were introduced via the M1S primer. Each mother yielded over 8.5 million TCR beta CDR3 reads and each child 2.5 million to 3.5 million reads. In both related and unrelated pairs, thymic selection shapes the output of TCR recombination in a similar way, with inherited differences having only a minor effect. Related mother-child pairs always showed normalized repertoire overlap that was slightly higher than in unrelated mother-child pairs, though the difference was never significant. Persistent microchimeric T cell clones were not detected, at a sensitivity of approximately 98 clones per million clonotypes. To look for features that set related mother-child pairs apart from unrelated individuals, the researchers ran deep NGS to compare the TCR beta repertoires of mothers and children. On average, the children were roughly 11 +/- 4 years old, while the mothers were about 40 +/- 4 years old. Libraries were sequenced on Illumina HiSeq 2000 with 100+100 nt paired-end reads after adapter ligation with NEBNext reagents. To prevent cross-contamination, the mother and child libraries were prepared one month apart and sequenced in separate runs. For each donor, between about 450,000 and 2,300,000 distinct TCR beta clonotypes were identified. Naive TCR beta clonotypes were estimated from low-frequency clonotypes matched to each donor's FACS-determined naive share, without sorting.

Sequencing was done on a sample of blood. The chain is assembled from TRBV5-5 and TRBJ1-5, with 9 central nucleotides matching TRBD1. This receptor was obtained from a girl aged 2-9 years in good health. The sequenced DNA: TGTGCCAGCAGCTTGGAGGACAGGGGAGAACCCCAGCATTTT. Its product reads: CASSLEDRGEPQHF.